The clone carrying this T cell receptor beta chain rates as medium-sized. Its antigen is unidentified. About 450 ng RNA was reverse transcribed with alpha and beta constant-region primers. Using multiplexing indices, alpha and beta chain libraries were generated apart by chain-specific third strand synthesis. TCRdb called the 5' RACE reads again in MiXCR, with one record for every CDR3 protein. Among 17,000 or so distinct CDR3 sequences listed, 5% to 6.5% were seen once. These data are taken from a study of HIV-infected patients and healthy controls. Overall study results and limits: In healthy controls, MAIT alpha CDR3s were common; in HIV+ repertoires, severely depleted. Compared with untreated HIV+ repertoires, healthy controls showed roughly threefold more distinct CDR3s and higher Shannon diversity. Eight alpha and eight beta V genes differed significantly in mean usage between HIV-infected patients and controls.

The CDR3 consists of 14 residues. CDR1 is DFQATT, CDR2 SNEGSKA, per germline (reference sequence). Deletions cut 4 bases from V and 6 bases from J, with 13 bases between. Whole blood was used without fractionation, so all unsorted peripheral T cells were included. Source material: blood. The receptor comes from an adult in good health. The V and J genes are TRBV20-1 and TRBJ1-6, with D possibly matching TRBD1 (5 bases). The CDR3 loop reads CSAMVPGTNSPLHF. DNA for the CDR3: TGCAGTGCTATGGTCCCAGGGACTAATTCACCCCTCCACTTT.